This T cell receptor beta chain was observed in a study of blood T cell repertoires in COVID-19. Overall study context: COVID-19 samples, acute and convalescent, were from the United States, Italy and Spain. The cDNA or gDNA used as material had been derived from T cells, B-cell-depleted T cells, or PBMCs.

The length of the CDR3 is 15 residues. The germline CDR1 and CDR2 sequences are SGHAT and FQNNGV. Germline trimming cut 5 bases from V and 4 bases from J; bases unmatched to any gene: 8. Per the authors' pipeline: Amplification of reference gene primers provided the estimated nucleated cell counts. Clones were sequenced by immunoSEQ multiplex PCR, and TCRdb holds only the in-frame ones, with some missing. That table is the source of V, J and clone size, and D and trimming were worked out from the DNA. The table shows 400,000 or so clones, with around 84% occurring only once. This clone came up once. The J gene is TRBJ2-1, the V gene TRBV11-2; 7 nucleotides match TRBD1. The sequence came from a human donor in a cohort sampled during active COVID-19. Material for sequencing was peripheral blood. This chain's CDR3 is CASSPNRGKYNEQFF. The CDR3 DNA follows: TGTGCCAGCAGCCCGAACAGGGGTAAATACAATGAGCAGTTCTTC.